This TCR beta chain originates from a study of blood T cell repertoires in COVID-19. Whole-study context: Sites across the United States, Italy and Spain contributed samples from acute and convalescent COVID-19.

In the source study's methods: Researchers report that nucleated cell counts were estimated from reference gene primer amplification. Sequencing was performed with immunoSEQ multiplex PCR; in TCRdb, only in-frame clones are kept and a portion is missing. That table furnishes V, J and clone size, whereas the DNA furnished D and trimming. The sample consists of 300,000 to 400,000 clones, around 87% of them appearing once. V lost 4 bases, J lost 0 bases, and 8 bases stayed unmatched. This CDR3 has 17 amino acids. The germline CDR1 and CDR2 sequences are MNHEY and SVGEGT. This receptor was taken from a woman aged 45-59 years with COVID-19, enrolled during active disease. Sequencing was carried out using peripheral blood. This chain connects TRBV6-2 or TRBV6-3 to TRBJ1-2; TRBD1 matches 10 bases. CDR3 sequence: CASSSDRGTGANYGYTF. DNA of the CDR3: TGTGCCAGCAGTTCGGACAGGGGGACAGGAGCTAACTATGGCTACACCTTC.